This record concerns one TCR beta chain sequence. Antigen unknown. This specimen belongs to a study of shared clonotypes between healthy human individuals. An even split of each subset's genomic DNA across several immunoSEQ plates was performed. The protocol was immunoSEQ multiplex PCR, while the TCRdb copy is restricted to in-frame clones and leaves out a portion. The sample lists about 1 million clones, about 80% occurring once. Germline CDR1 WSHSY, CDR2 SAAADI. V shed 6 bases, J shed 2 bases, and the junction held 3 bases outside the gene matches. The CDR3 is made up of 15 amino acids. Whole-study findings and limits: Clonotype sharing across donors was expected to vary with sequencing depth. The generation probabilities recorded for non-shared clonotypes fell below those of clonotypes shared by all four donors.

Sequencing was carried out using memory CD4+ T cells sorted from blood. Subset defined: CD45RA-negative fraction. This receptor was obtained from a man aged 18 to 30 in good health. The chain is built from TRBV10-2 and TRBJ2-3, with 12 positions matching TRBD2. CDR3 amino acids: CASRWTSGNTDTQYF. For the CDR3, the DNA is TGCGCCAGCAGATGGACTAGCGGGAACACAGATACGCAGTATTTT.